Given below is one T cell receptor (beta chain) in context. Its specificity is not known. These data are taken from a study of cytomegalovirus exposure and HLA in healthy donors. General study points: Testing in vitro showed a few CMV-associated chains specific for CMV antigens. 150 to 200 TCR beta chains were listed as cytomegalovirus-associated. A later analysis linked a missense variant in DCLRE1C to the trimming of TCR beta V and J genes.

The PCR was carried out with 60 Vbeta primers and 13 Jbeta primers. Produced via immunoSEQ multiplex PCR; TCRdb's table is partial and in-frame only. Here the sample spans under 200,000 clones, 70% to 80% being singletons. This CDR3 has 16 amino acids. Germline CDR1 reads SGHRS; CDR2 reads YFSETQ. V lost 4 bases, J lost 2 bases, and 10 bases stayed unmatched. The chain combines TRBV5-1 with TRBJ2-3; 7 bases line up with TRBD1. Input material: PBMCs. The receptor's source is a middle-aged man in good health and CMV-seronegative. In DNA, the CDR3 is TGCGCCAGCAGCCACCTGGGACAGCCACACACAGATACGCAGTATTTT. Protein sequence: CASSHLGQPHTDTQYF.